This TCR beta chain came from a study of shared clonotypes between healthy human individuals. Sequencing was performed with immunoSEQ multiplex PCR; in TCRdb, only in-frame clones are kept and a portion is missing. The sample gives about 330,000 clones, 80% to 90% of which show up once; roughly 15% is in the top ten. The sample was memory CD8+ T cells sorted from blood. Subset: CD45RO+ cells pooled with CCR7-negative TemRA cells. This clonotype was obtained from a young man in good health.

The CDR3 here is CASSLGLPPSYEQYF. The CDR3 coding sequence is TGTGCCAGCAGCTTAGGTCTCCCGCCTTCCTACGAGCAGTACTTC. The genes are TRBV11-2 and TRBJ2-7; D uncertain. Germline V gives CDR1 SGHAT, CDR2 FQNNGV. This CDR3 spans 15 amino acids. The V end was cut by 1 base, the J end by 1 base, with 11 bases between.